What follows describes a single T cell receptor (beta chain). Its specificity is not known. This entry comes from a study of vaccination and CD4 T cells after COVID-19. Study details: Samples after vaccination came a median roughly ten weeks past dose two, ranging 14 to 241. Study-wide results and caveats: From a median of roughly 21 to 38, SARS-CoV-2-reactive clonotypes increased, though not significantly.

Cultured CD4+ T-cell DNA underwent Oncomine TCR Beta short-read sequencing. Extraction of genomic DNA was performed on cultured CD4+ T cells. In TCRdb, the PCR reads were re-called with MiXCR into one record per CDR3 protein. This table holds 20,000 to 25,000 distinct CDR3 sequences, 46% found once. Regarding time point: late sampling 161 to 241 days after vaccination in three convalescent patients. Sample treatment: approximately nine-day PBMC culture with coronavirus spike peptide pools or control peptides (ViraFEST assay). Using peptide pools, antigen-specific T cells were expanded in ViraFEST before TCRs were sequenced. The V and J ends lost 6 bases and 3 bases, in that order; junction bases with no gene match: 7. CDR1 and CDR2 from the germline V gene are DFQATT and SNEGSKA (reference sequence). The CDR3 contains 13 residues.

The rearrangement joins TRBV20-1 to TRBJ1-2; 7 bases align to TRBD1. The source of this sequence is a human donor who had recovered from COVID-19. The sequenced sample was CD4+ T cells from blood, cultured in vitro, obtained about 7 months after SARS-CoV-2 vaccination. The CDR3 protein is CSAYATGYYGYTF. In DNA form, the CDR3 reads TGCAGTGCGTACGCGACAGGGTACTATGGCTACACCTTC.